Listed here are 5 T cell receptor beta chains from one sample, sequenced in a study of control samples from healthy donors and cancer patients. The table came from immunoSEQ multiplex PCR; TCRdb's copy has only in-frame clones and leaves some out. The table shows fewer than 90,000 clones, with 70% to 90% occurring only once. The sample consisted of blood. These receptors originate from a man in his forties or fifties in good health.

This chain uses TRBV19 with TRBJ1-1, with D perhaps matching TRBD1 (6 bases). Trimming took 1 base from V and 0 from J, leaving 12 bases between them. This CDR3 is built from 16 residues. Germline loops: CDR1 LNHDA, CDR2 SQIVND (reference sequence). In DNA form, the CDR3 reads TGTGCCAGTAGTATAGGGACAGATTCCTTGAACACTGAAGCTTTCTTT. Encoded protein: CASSIGTDSLNTEAFF.

This clone was observed once. The chain combines TRBV2 with TRBJ1-2, with a weak D call TRBD1 (5 bases). Germline V CDR1 and CDR2: SNHLY, FYNNEI. The CDR3 has 12 residues. Trimming removed 8 bases from V and 4 bases from J, with 11 bases in between. This chain's CDR3 is CASPGPLYGYTF. The CDR3, as DNA: TGTGCCAGCCCGGGGCCCCTCTATGGCTACACCTTC.

The J gene is TRBJ1-2, the V gene TRBV7-8, with D tentatively TRBD1 (6 bases). This CDR3 comprises 13 residues. Per the germline V gene, CDR1 is SGHVS and CDR2 is FQNEAQ. V was cut by 1 base and J by 4 bases, with 7 bases left in between. CDR3 residues: CASSLGTVYGYTF. In DNA form, the CDR3 reads TGTGCCAGCAGCTTAGGGACAGTCTATGGCTACACCTTC. The full variable domain, in which reference TRBV7-8 and TRBJ1-2 provide the parts outside the CDR3, is GAGVSQSPRYKVAKRGQDVALRCDPISGHVSLFWYQQALGQGPEFLTYFQNEAQLDKSGLPSDRFFAERPEGSVSTLKIQRTQQEDSAVYLCASSLGTVYGYTFGSGTRLTVV.

J is TRBJ1-6 and V is TRBV19; 8 bases are shared with TRBD1. After removal of 5 bases from V and 7 bases from J, the junction contained 4 bases not matched to a gene. The CDR3 is made up of 14 amino acids. From germline, CDR1 is LNHDA and CDR2 SQIVND (reference sequence). The CDR3 DNA follows: TGTGCCAGTAGTCTCCGGGACAGGAATTCACCCCTCCACTTT. Its translation: CASSLRDRNSPLHF.

The gene calls are TRBV6-2 or TRBV6-3 and TRBJ2-7; 8 bases are a match to TRBD2. Germline-derived CDR1 and CDR2 are MNHEY and SVGEGT. The J segment lost 4 bases and the V segment lost 5 bases, leaving 16 bases of the junction unmatched. The CDR3 contains 17 residues. In nucleotides, the CDR3 is TGTGCCAGCAGTCTGGGGCCTGGGAGCGGGAGAGTTTACGAGCAGTACTTC. It codes for CASSLGPGSGRVYEQYF.